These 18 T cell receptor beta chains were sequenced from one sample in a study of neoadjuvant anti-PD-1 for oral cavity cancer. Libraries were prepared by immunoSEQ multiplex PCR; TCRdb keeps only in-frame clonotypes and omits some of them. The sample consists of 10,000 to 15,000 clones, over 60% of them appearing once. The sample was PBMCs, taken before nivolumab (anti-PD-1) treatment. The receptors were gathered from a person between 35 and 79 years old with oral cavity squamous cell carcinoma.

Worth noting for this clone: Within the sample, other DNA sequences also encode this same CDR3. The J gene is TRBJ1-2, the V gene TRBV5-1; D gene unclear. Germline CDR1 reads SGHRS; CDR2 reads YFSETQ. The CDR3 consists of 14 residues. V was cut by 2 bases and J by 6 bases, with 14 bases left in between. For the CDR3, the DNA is TGCGCCAGCAGCTTAGGAGGGAACCGAAATGGCTACACCTTC. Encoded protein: CASSLGGNRNGYTF.

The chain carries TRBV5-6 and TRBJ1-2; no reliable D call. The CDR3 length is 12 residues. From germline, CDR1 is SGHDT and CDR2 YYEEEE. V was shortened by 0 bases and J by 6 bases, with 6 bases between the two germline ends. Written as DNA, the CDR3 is TGTGCCAGCAGCTTGGTTGGGGATGGCTACACCTTC. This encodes CASSLVGDGYTF.

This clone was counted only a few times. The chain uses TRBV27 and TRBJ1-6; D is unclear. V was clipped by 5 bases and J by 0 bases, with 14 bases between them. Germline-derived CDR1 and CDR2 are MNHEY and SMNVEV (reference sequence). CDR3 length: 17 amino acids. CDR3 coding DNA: TGTGCCAGCAGTCTATTCCACCAGGCCTCCTATAATTCACCCCTCCACTTT. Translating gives CASSLFHQASYNSPLHF.

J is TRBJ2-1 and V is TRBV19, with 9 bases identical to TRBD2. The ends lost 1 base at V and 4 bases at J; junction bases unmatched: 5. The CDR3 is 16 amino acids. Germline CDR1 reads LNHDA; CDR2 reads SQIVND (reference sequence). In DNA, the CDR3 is TGTGCCAGTAGTATAGTAGGTAGCGGGAGTTACAATGAGCAGTTCTTC. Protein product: CASSIVGSGSYNEQFF. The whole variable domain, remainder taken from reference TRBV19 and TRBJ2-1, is DGGITQSPKYLFRKEGQNVTLSCEQNLNHDAMYWYRQDPGQGLRLIYYSQIVNDFQKGDIAEGYSVSREKKESFPLTVTSAQKNPTAFYLCASSIVGSGSYNEQFFGPGTRLTVL.

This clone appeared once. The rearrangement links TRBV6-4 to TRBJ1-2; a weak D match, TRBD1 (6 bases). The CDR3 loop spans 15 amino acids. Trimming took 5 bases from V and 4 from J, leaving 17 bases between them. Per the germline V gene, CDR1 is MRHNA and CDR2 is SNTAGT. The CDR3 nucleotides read TGTGCCAGCAGTCCCGAAGGGGGAGCGGGCTATGGCTACACCTTC. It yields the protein CASSPEGGAGYGYTF.

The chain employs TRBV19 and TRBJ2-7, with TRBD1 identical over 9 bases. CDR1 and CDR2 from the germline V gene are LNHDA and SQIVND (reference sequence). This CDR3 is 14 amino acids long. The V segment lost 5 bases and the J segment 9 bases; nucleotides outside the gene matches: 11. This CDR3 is CASSAGQGSVGQYF. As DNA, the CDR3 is TGTGCCAGTAGTGCTGGACAGGGGTCGGTGGGGCAGTACTTC.

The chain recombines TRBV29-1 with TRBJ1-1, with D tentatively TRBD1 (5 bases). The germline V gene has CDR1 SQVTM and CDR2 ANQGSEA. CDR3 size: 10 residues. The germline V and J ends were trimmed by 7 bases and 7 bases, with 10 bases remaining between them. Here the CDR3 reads CSGGGNEAFF. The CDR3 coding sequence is TGCAGCGGTGGGGGAAATGAAGCTTTCTTT.

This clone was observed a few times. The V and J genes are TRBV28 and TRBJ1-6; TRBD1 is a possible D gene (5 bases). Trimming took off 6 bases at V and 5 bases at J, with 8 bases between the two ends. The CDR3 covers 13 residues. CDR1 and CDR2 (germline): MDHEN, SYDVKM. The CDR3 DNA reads TGTGCCAGCAGGGAGGGGAATAATTCACCCCTCCACTTT. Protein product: CASREGNNSPLHF.

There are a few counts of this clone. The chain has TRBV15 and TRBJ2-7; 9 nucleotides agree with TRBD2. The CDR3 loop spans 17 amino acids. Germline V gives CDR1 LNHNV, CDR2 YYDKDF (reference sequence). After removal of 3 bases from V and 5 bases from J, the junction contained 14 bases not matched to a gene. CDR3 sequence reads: CATSRELAGSGAHEQYF. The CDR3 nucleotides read TGTGCCACCAGCAGGGAACTAGCGGGTAGCGGAGCCCACGAGCAGTACTTC. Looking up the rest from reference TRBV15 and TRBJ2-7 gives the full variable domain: DAMVIQNPRYQVTQFGKPVTLSCSQTLNHNVMYWYQQKSSQAPKLLFHYYDKDFNNEADTPDNFQSRRPNTSFCFLDIRSPGLGDTAMYLCATSRELAGSGAHEQYFGPGTRLTVT.

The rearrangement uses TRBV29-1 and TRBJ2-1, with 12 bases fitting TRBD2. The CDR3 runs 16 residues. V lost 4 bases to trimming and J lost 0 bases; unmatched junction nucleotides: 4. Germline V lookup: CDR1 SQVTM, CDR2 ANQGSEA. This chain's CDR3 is CSVVLAGGSSYNEQFF. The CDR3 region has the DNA TGCAGCGTTGTTCTAGCGGGAGGGAGCTCCTACAATGAGCAGTTCTTC.

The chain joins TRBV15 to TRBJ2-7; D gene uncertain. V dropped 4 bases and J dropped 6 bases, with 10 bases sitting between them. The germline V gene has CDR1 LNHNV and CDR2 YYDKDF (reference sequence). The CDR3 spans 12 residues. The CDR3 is CATSKLGREQYF. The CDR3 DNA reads TGTGCCACCAGCAAGTTGGGCCGCGAGCAGTACTTC.

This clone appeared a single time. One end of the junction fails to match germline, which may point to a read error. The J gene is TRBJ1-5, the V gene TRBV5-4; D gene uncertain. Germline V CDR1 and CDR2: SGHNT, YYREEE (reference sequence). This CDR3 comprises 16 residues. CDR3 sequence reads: CVSSLGGFGPNQPQHF. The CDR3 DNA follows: TGTGTCAGCAGCTTGGGTGGGTTCGGCCCCAATCAGCCCCAGCATTTT. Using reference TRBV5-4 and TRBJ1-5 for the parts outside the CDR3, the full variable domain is ETGVTQSPTHLIKTRGQQVTLRCSSQSGHNTVSWYQQALGQGPQFIFQYYREEENGRGNFPPRFSGLQFPNYSSELNVNALELDDSALYLCVSSLGGFGPNQPQHFGDGTRLSIL.

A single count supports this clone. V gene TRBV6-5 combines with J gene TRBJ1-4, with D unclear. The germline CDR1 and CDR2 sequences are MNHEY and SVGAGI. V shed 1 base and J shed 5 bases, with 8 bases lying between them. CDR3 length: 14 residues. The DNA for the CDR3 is TGTGCCAGCAGTTACTGGGCGGGGAATGAAAAACTGTTTTTT. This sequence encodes CASSYWAGNEKLFF.

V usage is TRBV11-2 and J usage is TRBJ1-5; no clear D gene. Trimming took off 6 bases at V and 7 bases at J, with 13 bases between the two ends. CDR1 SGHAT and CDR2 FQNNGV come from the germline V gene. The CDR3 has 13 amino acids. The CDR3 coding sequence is TGTGCCAGCAGTGTTATTCTGAGGCAGCCCCAGCATTTT. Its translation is CASSVILRQPQHF. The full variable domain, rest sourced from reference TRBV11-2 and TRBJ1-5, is EAGVAQSPRYKIIEKRQSVAFWCNPISGHATLYWYQQILGQGPKLLIQFQNNGVVDDSQLPKDRFSAERLKGVDSTLKIQPAKLEDSAVYLCASSVILRQPQHFGDGTRLSIL.

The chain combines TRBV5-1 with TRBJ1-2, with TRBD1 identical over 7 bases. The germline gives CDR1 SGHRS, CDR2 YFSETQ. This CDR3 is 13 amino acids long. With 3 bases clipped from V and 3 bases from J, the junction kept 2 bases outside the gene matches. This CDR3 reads CASSSTGDYGYTF. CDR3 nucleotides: TGCGCCAGCAGCTCTACAGGGGACTATGGCTACACCTTC.

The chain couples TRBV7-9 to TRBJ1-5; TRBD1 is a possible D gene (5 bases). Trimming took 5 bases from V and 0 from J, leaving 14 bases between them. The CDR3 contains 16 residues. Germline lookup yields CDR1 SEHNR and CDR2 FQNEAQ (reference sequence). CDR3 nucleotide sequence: TGTGCCAGCAGCCTTGCCGGGGCCTCTAGCAATCAGCCCCAGCATTTT. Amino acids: CASSLAGASSNQPQHF.

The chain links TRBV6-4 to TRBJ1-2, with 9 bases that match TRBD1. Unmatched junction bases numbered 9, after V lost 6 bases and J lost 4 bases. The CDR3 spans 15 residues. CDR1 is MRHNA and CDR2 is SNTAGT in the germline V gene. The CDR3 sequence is CASRISPGQGYGYTF. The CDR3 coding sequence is TGTGCCAGCAGAATTTCTCCGGGACAGGGCTATGGCTACACCTTC.

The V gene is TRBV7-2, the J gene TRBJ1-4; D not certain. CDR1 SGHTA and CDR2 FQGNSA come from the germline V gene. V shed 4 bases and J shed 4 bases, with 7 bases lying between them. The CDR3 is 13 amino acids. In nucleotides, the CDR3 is TGTGCCAGCAGCTCGCTCATTAATGAAAAACTGTTTTTT. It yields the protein CASSSLINEKLFF.